The rows below give T cell receptor beta chains drawn from one sample of a study of T cells in localized non-small cell lung cancer. Clones were read by immunoSEQ multiplex PCR, and TCRdb kept only the in-frame ones, dropping some. The sample contains approximately 1,500 clones, approximately 20% of which appear only once. The source was lung tumor tissue, collected before any cancer treatment. These receptors were taken from a woman aged 40 to 75 with stage I lung adenocarcinoma. The CDR3 runs from the conserved cysteine through the conserved F or W. D genes are given only for firm matches. Part of the rows lack a size; the others show once, few, many or a class for expanded clones.

D gene | clone size | J gene | V gene | CDR3 protein | CDR3 DNA
TRBD1 | medium-sized | TRBJ1-6 | TRBV11-3 | CASSYRGLHSPLHF | TGTGCCAGCAGCTACAGGGGTTTGCATTCACCCCTCCACTTT
- | few | TRBJ1-2 | TRBV9 | CASSPGTQVGDGYTF | TGTGCCAGCAGCCCCGGGACACAGGTGGGGGATGGCTACACCTTC
- | - | TRBJ1-2 | TRBV10-2 | CARGGEGDGYTF | TGCGCGCGGGGGGGGGAGGGGGATGGCTACACCTTC
- | few | TRBJ2-2 | TRBV11-3 | CASSLVSGSGTGELFF | TGTGCCAGCAGCTTAGTATCGGGGTCGGGAACCGGGGAGCTGTTTTTT
- | large | TRBJ1-1 | TRBV19 | CASSIDWGWDTEAFF | TGTGCCAGTAGTATAGATTGGGGTTGGGACACTGAAGCTTTCTTT
TRBD1 | few | TRBJ2-4 | TRBV11-3 | CASSSGQNWNIQYF | TGTGCCAGCAGCTCGGGACAGAATTGGAACATTCAGTACTTC
- | - | TRBJ2-3 | TRBV19 | CASSYTQSDTQYF | TGTGCCAGTAGTTACACCCAATCAGATACGCAGTATTTT
- | few | TRBJ1-1 | TRBV30 | CAWSVWGATNTEAFF | TGTGCCTGGAGTGTATGGGGGGCAACGAACACTGAAGCTTTCTTT
- | few | TRBJ2-3 | TRBV6-8 | CASSDYGGGTDTQYF | TGTGCCAGCAGTGACTACGGGGGAGGCACAGATACGCAGTATTTT
- | few | TRBJ1-4 | TRBV29-1 | CSVKGQGNEKLFF | TGCAGCGTTAAAGGTCAGGGTAATGAAAAACTGTTTTTT
TRBD1 | - | TRBJ1-1 | TRBV6-8 | CASSTTQGARRLVTEAFF | TGTGCCAGCAGTACCACACAGGGGGCCCGTCGCTTGGTCACTGAAGCTTTCTTT
TRBD2 | - | TRBJ2-1 | TRBV27 | CASSSLASGGANEQFF | TGTGCCAGCAGTTCCCTAGCTAGCGGGGGGGCTAATGAGCAGTTCTTC
TRBD1 | few | TRBJ1-2 | TRBV9 | CASSVDRTGPFYGYTF | TGTGCCAGCAGCGTTGATAGGACAGGCCCCTTCTATGGCTACACCTTC
- | medium-sized | TRBJ2-7 | TRBV6-8 | CASVRSGSSYEQYF | TGTGCCAGCGTCCGTAGCGGCAGCTCCTACGAGCAGTACTTC
TRBD2 | - | TRBJ2-1 | TRBV6-8 | CASSRTSGGASHNEQFF | TGTGCCAGCAGTCGGACTAGCGGGGGGGCCTCCCACAATGAGCAGTTCTTC
- | few | TRBJ1-4 | TRBV11-3 | CASSLMWAGEKLFF | TGTGCCAGCAGCTTGATGTGGGCTGGAGAAAAACTGTTTTTT
- | few | TRBJ2-7 | TRBV11-3 | CASSFRDRGAYEQYF | TGTGCCAGCAGCTTCCGGGATCGAGGGGCCTACGAGCAGTACTTC
- | few | TRBJ1-6 | TRBV11-3 | CASSPGTANSPLHF | TGTGCCAGCAGCCCCGGGACTGCTAATTCACCCCTCCACTTT
- | - | TRBJ2-7 | TRBV5-1 | CASSQGQGGVYEQYF | TGCGCCAGCAGCCAAGGACAGGGAGGGGTCTACGAGCAGTACTTC
- | few | TRBJ2-6 | TRBV6-7 | CASSETRTGANVLTF | TGTGCCAGCAGTGAAACCAGGACTGGGGCCAACGTCCTGACTTTC
- | few | TRBJ1-2 | TRBV6-8 | CASSYSIQVNGYTF | TGTGCCAGCAGTTACTCGATCCAGGTGAATGGCTACACCTTC
TRBD2 | - | TRBJ2-5 | TRBV19 | CASSMGLVGETQYF | TGTGCCAGTAGTATGGGACTAGTGGGCGAGACCCAGTACTTC
- | - | TRBJ1-1 | TRBV30 | CAWIMDLSPEAFF | TGTGCCTGGATTATGGACCTTTCCCCTGAAGCTTTCTTT
- | large | TRBJ2-6 | TRBV9 | CASSADGLQSGANVLTF | TGTGCCAGCAGCGCGGACGGACTCCAGTCTGGGGCCAACGTCCTGACTTTC
- | - | TRBJ2-3 | TRBV18 | CASSLRTKGGLTDTQYF | TGTGCCAGCTCACTCCGGACTAAGGGGGGGCTCACAGATACGCAGTATTTT
- | - | TRBJ2-7 | TRBV11-3 | CASSLGGEKTYEQYF | TGTGCCAGCAGCCTGGGCGGGGAGAAGACCTACGAGCAGTACTTC
TRBD1 | - | TRBJ1-5 | TRBV19 | CASSIIGTGGGNQPQHF | TGTGCCAGTAGTATTATAGGGACAGGGGGCGGCAATCAGCCCCAGCATTTT
- | - | TRBJ2-7 | TRBV19 | CASSITKAPEQYF | TGTGCCAGTAGTATCACGAAAGCTCCCGAGCAGTACTTC
- | - | TRBJ2-1 | TRBV9 | CASSVQGGNEQFF | TGTGCCAGCAGCGTCCAGGGGGGGAATGAGCAGTTCTTC
TRBD2 | - | TRBJ2-2 | TRBV19 | CASSLRTSGSNTGELFF | TGTGCCAGTAGTCTCCGGACTAGCGGGTCGAACACCGGGGAGCTGTTTTTT
TRBD1 | medium-sized | TRBJ1-1 | TRBV11-3 | CASSALDRVGEAFF | TGTGCCAGCAGCGCCTTGGACAGGGTCGGCGAAGCTTTCTTT
- | medium-sized | TRBJ1-5 | TRBV11-3 | CASSKDTSNQPQHF | TGTGCCAGCAGCAAGGACACTAGCAATCAGCCCCAGCATTTT
- | few | TRBJ2-1 | TRBV6-8 | CASSYDTGPREQFF | TGTGCCAGCAGTTATGACACGGGCCCGCGTGAGCAGTTCTTC
- | few | TRBJ1-1 | TRBV30 | CAWSVWGAMNTEAFF | TGTGCCTGGAGTGTTTGGGGGGCTATGAACACTGAAGCTTTCTTT
- | few | TRBJ1-2 | TRBV6-8 | CASSYSGQTYGYTF | TGTGCCAGCAGTTACTCCGGACAGACATATGGCTACACCTTC
TRBD1 | few | TRBJ1-4 | TRBV28 | CASSPQGAREKLFF | TGTGCCAGCAGTCCACAGGGGGCGAGGGAAAAACTGTTTTTT
- | few | TRBJ2-1 | TRBV30 | CAWGGYNEQFF | TGTGCCTGGGGAGGGTACAATGAGCAGTTCTTC
- | few | TRBJ2-6 | TRBV11-3 | CASSFRVSGANVLTF | TGTGCCAGCAGCTTCAGGGTTTCTGGGGCCAACGTCCTGACTTTC
- | - | TRBJ2-5 | TRBV28 | CATNTGEDRFQETQYF | TGTGCCACAAACACAGGGGAGGACAGATTTCAAGAGACCCAGTACTTC
- | once | TRBJ1-1 | TRBV19 | CASHPVGSRPNTEAFF | TGTGCCAGTCACCCCGTTGGGTCGCGCCCGAACACTGAAGCTTTCTTT
TRBD2 | medium-sized | TRBJ2-1 | TRBV11-3 | CASSELAGGLNEQFF | TGTGCCAGCAGCGAACTAGCGGGGGGGCTTAATGAGCAGTTCTTC
TRBD2 | - | TRBJ2-1 | TRBV28 | CASSLSSGGTNEQFF | TGTGCCAGCAGTTTATCTAGCGGGGGGACGAATGAGCAGTTCTTC
- | few | TRBJ1-2 | TRBV2 | CASSSAPWNGYTF | TGTGCCAGCAGCTCGGCCCCTTGGAATGGCTACACCTTC
- | few | TRBJ2-1 | TRBV11-3 | CASSSPGGYRNEQFF | TGTGCCAGCAGCTCCCCCGGGGGCTACCGCAATGAGCAGTTCTTC
- | medium-sized | TRBJ2-5 | TRBV6-8 | CASSYSPGLEQETQYF | TGTGCCAGCAGTTACTCTCCGGGTCTCGAACAAGAGACCCAGTACTTC
- | few | TRBJ2-4 | TRBV6-8 | CASSDVVRALAKNIQYF | TGTGCCAGCAGTGACGTGGTCAGGGCCCTAGCCAAAAACATTCAGTACTTC
- | few | TRBJ1-2 | TRBV6-8 | CASSHPEGYGYTF | TGTGCCAGCAGCCACCCCGAGGGTTATGGCTACACCTTC